This TCR beta chain comes out of a study of human T cells and chemical hapten exposure. The V end lost 7 bases, the J end lost 0 bases, and 14 bases lay between the germline ends. Looked up from germline, CDR1 is SNHLY and CDR2 is FYNNEI. The CDR3 contains 15 residues. TCRdb called the RACE reads again in MiXCR, with one record for every CDR3 protein. The data show approximately 97,000 distinct CDR3 sequences, with roughly 27% seen just once and 9% to 12% held by the top ten. Indicated time point: patch test 3, about 24 weeks after DPC sensitization. Treatment of the sample: therapeutic diphenylcyclopropenone sensitization with weekly scalp DPC.

The sample consisted of whole blood, taken in connection with sensitization to the hapten diphenylcyclopropenone (DPC). The rearrangement joins TRBV2 to TRBJ2-3; tentative D call: TRBD2 (5 bases). The source of this sequence is a man aged 35-49 years with alopecia areata. Some clones in this sample may be carry-over from other donors' samples. The CDR3 nucleotides read TGTGCCAGCACAGATAGCGTTACTAGCACAGATACGCAGTATTTT. The encoded protein is CASTDSVTSTDTQYF.